The entry below gives a single TCR beta chain sequence along with its context. These data originate in a study of blood T cell repertoires in COVID-19. With V trimmed by 8 bases and J by 6 bases, 13 bases remained unmatched. This CDR3 is built from 17 residues. Germline V CDR1 and CDR2: LNHDA, SQIVND (reference sequence). Profiled with immunoSEQ multiplex PCR; TCRdb holds only in-frame clones, not every one. The sample records a few hundred thousand clones, approximately 86% being singletons. V and J are TRBV19 and TRBJ1-6; 10 positions match TRBD1. The TCR sequence derives from a woman aged 40 to 49 with acute COVID-19. The sequenced sample consisted of PBMCs or T cells enriched from blood (not recorded which). The DNA of the CDR3 is TGTGCCAGTCGGCCCCAGGGACAGGGGATCCGTAATTCACCCCTCCACTTT. It translates to CASRPQGQGIRNSPLHF. The full variable domain, its missing parts supplied by reference TRBV19 and TRBJ1-6, is DGGITQSPKYLFRKEGQNVTLSCEQNLNHDAMYWYRQDPGQGLRLIYYSQIVNDFQKGDIAEGYSVSREKKESFPLTVTSAQKNPTAFYLCASRPQGQGIRNSPLHFGNGTRLTVT.